The clone carrying this TCR beta chain was counted a few times. Its antigen is still unknown. As for the cDNA, it was generated by 5'RACE with 10-nucleotide random UMIs. Every sequencing run generated over 170 million TCR-beta sequences from 15-18 subjects. TCRdb reprocessed the 5' RACE reads via MiXCR and lists one record per CDR3 protein. The sample holds some 100,000 distinct CDR3 sequences; over 10% are singletons and the top ten take roughly 4.8%. The CDR3 runs 13 residues. The ends were cut back, 6 bases at V and 6 bases at J, with 11 bases in the middle. This sample was taken from a study of neurological immune-mediated disorders. Time point in this sample: longitudinal time-point 2. The starting material, 2 million PBMCs stored at -80 C, gave rise to the unsorted libraries. Study-wide results and limits: In HTLV-1-associated myelopathy, TCR clonal expansion was greatest, whereas multiple sclerosis had the least, falling below healthy controls.

This chain connects TRBV12-3 or TRBV12-4 to TRBJ2-2, with D possibly being TRBD2 (7 bases). The specimen was PBMCs. The sequence derives from a female donor with HTLV-1-associated myelopathy (HAM/TSP). The CDR3 coding sequence is TGTGCCAGCAGGGGGGGGGGCGCCGGGGAGCTGTTTTTT. Amino acids: CASRGGGAGELFF.